A single T cell receptor (beta chain) is shown here with its context. The PCR used 60 Vbeta and 13 Jbeta primers. TCRdb's table, derived via immunoSEQ multiplex PCR, lists solely in-frame clones and lacks some. Here the sample spans some 110,000 clones, 60% to 80% being singletons. J lost 0 bases, V lost 0 bases, and 8 bases had no gene match. There are 17 residues in the CDR3. In germline, CDR1 is MGHRA, CDR2 YSYEKL. The data belong to a study of cytomegalovirus exposure and HLA in healthy donors. The material sequenced was PBMCs. V usage is TRBV4-1 and J usage is TRBJ2-7; 7 nucleotides line up with TRBD2. The sequence came from a man between 25 and 39 years old in good health and CMV-seronegative. For the CDR3, the DNA is TGCGCCAGCAGCCAAGATATGGCTAGCGGAATCTCCTACGAGCAGTACTTC. As protein: CASSQDMASGISYEQYF.